The 27 T cell receptor beta chains below come from one sample, sequenced in a study of blood T cell repertoires in COVID-19. Clones were read by immunoSEQ multiplex PCR, and TCRdb kept only the in-frame ones, dropping some. The sample consists of some 150,000 clones, roughly 80% of them appearing once. Sample: peripheral blood. These receptors originate from a woman of 80 years or more with acute or convalescent COVID-19.

This clone was detected only once. The chain links TRBV6-5 to TRBJ1-5; no clear D. This CDR3 is 13 amino acids long. The V gene lost 2 bases and the J gene lost 11 bases, with 13 bases spanning the gap. The germline CDR1 and CDR2 sequences are MNHEY and SVGAGI. The CDR3 DNA sequence: TGTGCCAGCAGTTACAACCCCCTCGGGACCCAGCATTTT. It encodes CASSYNPLGTQHF.

As DNA, the CDR3 is TGTGCCAGCAGCGTGGGACTAGCGGGGCCCTACGAGCAGTACTTC. Translation: CASSVGLAGPYEQYF. The chain combines TRBV7-2 with TRBJ2-7; 13 positions match TRBD2. V was clipped by 5 bases and J by 2 bases; unmatched bases: 3. The germline gives CDR1 SGHTA, CDR2 FQGNSA. CDR3 length: 15 amino acids.

The chain carries TRBV7-9 and TRBJ2-3, with D possibly TRBD2 on 6 matching bases. The CDR3 totals 16 residues. The V end was cut by 4 bases, the J end by 0 bases, with 14 bases between. The germline V gene has CDR1 SEHNR and CDR2 FQNEAQ (reference sequence). Here the CDR3 DNA reads TGTGCCAGCAGCTCCCGGGGTAGCGGCAGCACAGATACGCAGTATTTT. Translating it yields CASSSRGSGSTDTQYF.

This clone was counted between two and nine times. This chain joins TRBV28 and TRBJ1-6, with 7 bases that match TRBD1. The ends lost 5 bases at V and 9 bases at J; junction bases unmatched: 10. Germline V gene lookup returns CDR1 MDHEN and CDR2 SYDVKM. The CDR3 loop spans 15 amino acids. CDR3 sequence (DNA): TGTGCCAGCAGTGCCTCGACAGGGAGGCGTTCACCCCTCCACTTT. This codes for CASSASTGRRSPLHF.

This chain connects TRBV18 to TRBJ1-6, with 11 bases fitting TRBD1. Germline CDR1 and CDR2: KGHSH and LQKENI. The junction had 3 bases not matched to a gene; V was cut back by 3 bases and J by 8 bases. The CDR3 is made up of 15 amino acids. CDR3 protein: CASSPWDRGYSPLHF. Written as DNA, the CDR3 is TGTGCCAGCTCACCGTGGGACAGGGGGTATTCACCCCTCCACTTT.

The chain couples TRBV2 to TRBJ2-2; 7 positions agree with TRBD1. Trimming cost V 7 bases and J 5 bases; bases outside gene matches: 7. Germline loops: CDR1 SNHLY, CDR2 FYNNEI. The length of the CDR3 is 14 residues. In DNA form, the CDR3 reads TGTGCCAGCAAGGAACAGGGGCGGACCGGGGAGCTGTTTTTT. This sequence encodes CASKEQGRTGELFF.

This clone has just one count. This chain connects TRBV6-5 to TRBJ2-7, with D possibly matching TRBD1 (5 bases). V shed 7 bases and J shed 2 bases, with 12 bases lying between them. CDR3 length: 13 residues. CDR1 is MNHEY, CDR2 SVGAGI, per germline. In DNA, the CDR3 is TGTGCCAGCACGGACACACTAACCTACGAGCAGTACTTC. Residues: CASTDTLTYEQYF.

In nucleotides, the CDR3 is TGTGCCAGCAGCCCCAATTGGGCCCAAGAGACCCAGTACTTC. It is translated as CASSPNWAQETQYF. The V and J genes are TRBV11-1 and TRBJ2-5; D is undetermined. The CDR3 has 14 amino acids. In germline, CDR1 is SGHAT, CDR2 FQDESV (reference sequence). The germline V and J ends were trimmed by 5 bases and 1 base, with 11 bases remaining between them.

V is TRBV5-4 and J is TRBJ2-1; 7 nucleotides align to TRBD2. The V gene end was trimmed by 4 bases and the J gene end by 2 bases; junction bases not matched to a gene: 12. CDR1 and CDR2 from the germline V gene are SGHNT and YYREEE (reference sequence). The CDR3 covers 17 residues. CDR3 DNA: TGTGCCAGCAGCCCCACCAAAAGTGGGGGGGCCTACAATGAGCAGTTCTTC. Protein sequence: CASSPTKSGGAYNEQFF.

The rearrangement joins TRBV29-1 to TRBJ1-1, with a possible D match to TRBD1 (6 bases). The CDR3 spans 16 residues. The germline V gene has CDR1 SQVTM and CDR2 ANQGSEA. The V gene lost 6 bases and the J gene lost 0 bases, with 20 bases spanning the gap. CDR3 bases: TGCAGCGTCGGCGGTCGGGGGGCCGACATGAACACTGAAGCTTTCTTT. As protein: CSVGGRGADMNTEAFF.

The chain combines TRBV19 with TRBJ2-1; 9 bases match TRBD2. The CDR3 is made up of 17 amino acids. CDR1 is LNHDA, CDR2 SQIVND, per germline (reference sequence). J lost 8 bases, V lost 6 bases, and 17 bases had no gene match. CDR3 in DNA: TGTGCCAGTAGACCTAGCGGGGTTCCCCTTACCACCGATGAGCAGTTCTTC. Translating it yields CASRPSGVPLTTDEQFF.

The rearrangement links TRBV29-1 to TRBJ2-7; 9 bases fit TRBD1. CDR3 length: 14 amino acids. J gave up 5 bases and V 5 bases, and 10 bases lay outside the gene matches. The germline CDR1 and CDR2 sequences are SQVTM and ANQGSEA. CDR3 residues: CSVRGQGNFDEQYF. The CDR3, as DNA: TGCAGCGTTCGGGGACAGGGTAATTTCGACGAGCAGTACTTC.

The rearrangement joins TRBV7-6 to TRBJ2-5; D perhaps matches TRBD1 (5 bases). Trimming shortened V by 3 bases and J by 1 base, and 9 bases separated the two germline ends. CDR3 size: 14 residues. Germline CDR1 reads SGHVS; CDR2 reads FNYEAQ. The DNA for the CDR3 is TGTGCCAGCAGCTTCAGTGACAGCCAAGAGACCCAGTACTTC. Its protein product is CASSFSDSQETQYF.

This chain links TRBV19 with TRBJ2-3; maybe TRBD1 (5 bases). CDR3 length: 14 residues. The V end lost 5 bases, the J end lost 1 base, and 10 bases lay between the germline ends. Per germline, CDR1 LNHDA and CDR2 SQIVND (reference sequence). CDR3 protein: CASSVDSRTDTQYF. CDR3 nucleotides: TGTGCCAGTAGTGTCGACAGTCGCACAGATACGCAGTATTTT.

The chain has TRBV5-4 and TRBJ2-1; D gene uncertain. Per the germline V gene, CDR1 is SGHNT and CDR2 is YYREEE (reference sequence). The CDR3 runs to 14 residues. V dropped 0 bases and J dropped 7 bases, with 11 bases sitting between them. The CDR3 here is CASSLDVTSNEQFF. CDR3 DNA: TGTGCCAGCAGCTTGGACGTGACATCGAATGAGCAGTTCTTC.

The CDR3: CASSLVVAGTTGELFF. Here the CDR3 DNA reads TGCGCCAGCAGCTTGGTGGTAGCGGGCACCACCGGGGAGCTGTTTTTT. This chain joins TRBV5-1 and TRBJ2-2; 7 bases are shared with TRBD2. With V trimmed by 0 bases and J by 4 bases, 6 bases remained unmatched. The CDR3 totals 16 residues. Germline V gene data show CDR1 as SGHRS and CDR2 as YFSETQ.

The rearrangement uses TRBV7-2 and TRBJ2-3; 9 bases align to TRBD2. The CDR3 runs 14 residues. J lost 6 bases, V lost 7 bases, and 8 bases had no gene match. Germline V gene data show CDR1 as SGHTA and CDR2 as FQGNSA. The CDR3 spells CASTGTSWADTQYF. Here the CDR3 DNA reads TGTGCCAGCACCGGGACTAGCTGGGCGGATACGCAGTATTTT.

The chain has TRBV9 and TRBJ2-1; maybe TRBD1 (6 bases). Deletions cut 3 bases from V and 0 bases from J, with 13 bases between. Germline CDR1 reads SGDLS; CDR2 reads YYNGEE. There are 16 residues in the CDR3. The CDR3 spells CASSARGQSSYNEQFF. The CDR3 DNA sequence: TGTGCCAGCAGCGCTCGCGGACAGAGCTCCTACAATGAGCAGTTCTTC.

This chain uses TRBV18 with TRBJ1-3, with D hard to call. The germline V gene has CDR1 KGHSH and CDR2 LQKENI. V was clipped by 3 bases and J by 0 bases, with 6 bases between them. This CDR3 spans 14 amino acids. The CDR3 here is CASSPGDSGNTIYF. Here the CDR3 DNA reads TGTGCCAGCTCACCGGGAGACTCTGGAAACACCATATATTTT.

This chain links TRBV7-2 with TRBJ1-1; D may be TRBD1 (5 bases). This CDR3 has 14 amino acids. Trimming took off 1 base at V and 8 bases at J, with 14 bases between the two ends. Germline V CDR1 and CDR2: SGHTA, FQGNSA. CDR3 bases: TGTGCCAGCAGCTTAGATCAGGGTGCTAGGGAAGCTTTCTTT. Translated: CASSLDQGAREAFF.

J is TRBJ1-3 and V is TRBV10-3; possible D gene TRBD1, 5 bases. CDR1 ENHRY and CDR2 SYGVKD come from the germline V gene. Trimming cost V 3 bases and J 4 bases, with 7 bases left between them. The length of the CDR3 is 13 residues. Here the CDR3 reads CAISEAGGNTIYF. CDR3 DNA sequence: TGTGCCATCAGTGAAGCAGGGGGAAACACCATATATTTT.

The genes are TRBV20-1 and TRBJ2-3; TRBD2 agrees at 8 bases. J was trimmed by 15 bases and V by 3 bases; bases with no gene match: 11. Germline lookup yields CDR1 DFQATT and CDR2 SNEGSKA (reference sequence). The CDR3 loop spans 12 amino acids. DNA for the CDR3: TGCAGTGCTAGTTTGGGCAGAGCGGGGGCTTATTTT. This codes for CSASLGRAGAYF.

This rearrangement joins TRBV9 to TRBJ1-1; a possible D gene is TRBD1 (6 bases). This CDR3 comprises 19 residues. V shed 0 bases and J shed 1 base, with 22 bases lying between them. Germline V CDR1 and CDR2: SGDLS, YYNGEE. This CDR3 reads CASSVGSLGDTIANTEAFF. The CDR3, as DNA: TGTGCCAGCAGCGTAGGTAGCTTGGGGGACACCATAGCGAACACTGAAGCTTTCTTT.

This clone was counted only a few times. The genes are TRBV5-6 and TRBJ1-6; TRBD1 matches 8 bases. The CDR3 has 14 residues. Germline V lookup: CDR1 SGHDT, CDR2 YYEEEE. V trimming: 3 bases; J trimming: 13 bases; junction bases outside the gene matches: 9. CDR3 in amino acids: CASSSPLPGGPLHF. CDR3 DNA: TGTGCCAGCAGCTCCCCCCTCCCAGGGGGCCCCCTCCACTTT.

This clone was detected a few times. This chain links TRBV11-2 with TRBJ1-2; D gene unclear. CDR1 and CDR2 from the germline V gene are SGHAT and FQNNGV. With 5 bases removed from V and 2 bases from J, the gap between germline ends came to 6 bases. The CDR3 sequence is 12 residues long. The CDR3, as DNA: TGTGCCAGCAGCCAGTCAAACTATGGCTACACCTTC. Its protein is CASSQSNYGYTF.

V gene TRBV10-3 combines with J gene TRBJ1-6; the D is unclear. Germline CDR1 reads ENHRY; CDR2 reads SYGVKD. CDR3 length: 12 residues. V was pared by 4 bases and J by 5 bases, with 3 bases between. CDR3 protein: CAISGDNSPLHF. CDR3 coding DNA: TGTGCCATCAGTGGCGATAATTCACCCCTCCACTTT.

A single count supports this clone. The rearrangement links TRBV6-1 to TRBJ1-1; TRBD1 matches 9 bases. Trimming at V came to 3 bases and at J to 5 bases, leaving 13 bases not matched to a gene. Germline CDR1 and CDR2: MNHNS and SASEGT. The CDR3 runs to 17 residues. The CDR3 loop is CASSDRGETGGKTEAFF. CDR3 bases: TGTGCCAGCAGTGATCGGGGCGAGACAGGGGGAAAGACTGAAGCTTTCTTT.